The rows below give T cell receptor beta chains drawn from one sample of a study of T-cell reconstitution after alpha-beta-depleted transplantation in children. TCRdb processed the PCR reads anew with MiXCR; each CDR3 protein has one entry. There are 500,000 to 750,000 distinct CDR3 sequences in the sample; over 10% occur only once, and roughly 2.3% lies in the top ten. The sample here was PBMCs, mostly from graft donor cells, taken 360 days after TCRalphabeta/CD19-depleted stem cell transplant. These receptors all stem from a male patient younger than 18 who had a stem cell transplant for acute myeloid leukemia, so the T cells may come from the graft donor. Both conserved end residues are part of each CDR3. The order of the fields is V gene, clone size, D gene, J gene, CDR3 DNA, CDR3 protein. D genes are given only for firm matches. Not all rows give a size; the values are once, few, many and, for expanded clones, a class.

v_call: TRBV5-1
clone_size: many
d_call: .
j_call: TRBJ2-2
cdr3_nt: TGCGCCAGCAGCCCCTTCAGGGTAACCGGGGAGCTGTTTTTT
cdr3_aa: CASSPFRVTGELFF

v_call: TRBV20-1
clone_size: .
d_call: .
j_call: TRBJ2-4
cdr3_nt: TGCAGTGCTAGAGACCTACAAGGAACTCAGTACTTC
cdr3_aa: CSARDLQGTQYF

v_call: TRBV12-3/TRBV12-4
clone_size: many
d_call: .
j_call: TRBJ2-3
cdr3_nt: TGTGCCAGCGGCCCCCGGTGGCGGGTCTCTAGCACAGATACGCAGTATTTT
cdr3_aa: CASGPRWRVSSTDTQYF

v_call: TRBV29-1
clone_size: .
d_call: TRBD2
j_call: TRBJ2-1
cdr3_nt: TGCAGCGCATCACTAGCGGGTACCTACAATGAGCAGTTCTTC
cdr3_aa: CSASLAGTYNEQFF

v_call: TRBV28
clone_size: few
d_call: .
j_call: TRBJ2-7
cdr3_nt: TGTGCCAGCAGTCCTATCAGGAGGAGCTCCTACGAGCAGTACTTC
cdr3_aa: CASSPIRRSSYEQYF

v_call: TRBV20-1
clone_size: few
d_call: .
j_call: TRBJ2-5
cdr3_nt: TGCAGTGCTAGACGCGGCCGCCCAGGGCGAGAGACCCAGTACTTC
cdr3_aa: CSARRGRPGRETQYF

v_call: TRBV27
clone_size: .
d_call: TRBD2
j_call: TRBJ2-1
cdr3_nt: TGTGCCAGCACATTCAGGGCTAGCGGGGGCTATGAGCAGTTCTTC
cdr3_aa: CASTFRASGGYEQFF

v_call: TRBV10-1
clone_size: many
d_call: TRBD1
j_call: TRBJ2-2
cdr3_nt: TGCGCCAGCAGTGAGTCGACAGGGGCGAACACCGGGGAGCTGTTTTTT
cdr3_aa: CASSESTGANTGELFF

v_call: TRBV29-1
clone_size: many
d_call: TRBD1
j_call: TRBJ2-1
cdr3_nt: TGCAGCGCTCCCGGGACAGGGGGTTATTTGACTCAGTTCTTC
cdr3_aa: CSAPGTGGYLTQFF

v_call: TRBV6-5
clone_size: .
d_call: .
j_call: TRBJ1-1
cdr3_nt: TGTGCCAGCAGTTGGCTTAAGGTAAAGAACACTGAAGCTTTCTTT
cdr3_aa: CASSWLKVKNTEAFF